This T cell receptor beta chain emerged from a study of T cells after posttransplantation cyclophosphamide. Study findings and constraints: Recipient CMV seropositivity and CMV reactivation strongly tracked TRB clonality. Donor-recipient repertoire similarity was low at 1-2 months, rising over year one. Blood and skin or GI T cell repertoires showed limited TRB overlap.

The germline V gene encodes CDR1 SGHAT and CDR2 FQNNGV. This CDR3 region has 15 residues. V was clipped by 5 bases and J by 2 bases; unmatched bases: 7. This clone has at least ten counts. Its antigen is currently unknown. A marrow graft followed busulfan-fludarabine conditioning, with cyclophosphamide on days +3 and +4. Measured with immunoSEQ multiplex PCR; TCRdb has only the in-frame clones, and not every one. The sample presents 24,000 or so clones, none singletons. The material was PBMCs, obtained after allogeneic stem cell transplant with posttransplant cyclophosphamide. The TCR sequence derives from a male patient in his late teens or twenties who received an allogeneic stem cell transplant from a related donor, was CMV-positive, and had no GVHD. Some T cells could come from the graft donor. The genes are TRBV11-2 and TRBJ2-5, with 8 positions matching TRBD2. The CDR3 DNA reads as TGTGCCAGCAGCCTCCAGGGACTAGAACAAGAGACCCAGTACTTC. Protein product: CASSLQGLEQETQYF.